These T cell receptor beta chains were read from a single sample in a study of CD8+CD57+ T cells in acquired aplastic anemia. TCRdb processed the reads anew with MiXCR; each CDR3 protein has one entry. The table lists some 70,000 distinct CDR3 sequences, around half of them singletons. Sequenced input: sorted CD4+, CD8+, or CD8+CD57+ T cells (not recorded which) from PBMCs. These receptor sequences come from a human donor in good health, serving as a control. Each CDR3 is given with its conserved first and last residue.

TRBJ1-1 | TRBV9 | CASRAEGRTEAFF
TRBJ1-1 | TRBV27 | CASCPGRSNTEAFF
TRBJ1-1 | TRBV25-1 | CASSEYVGTGENEAFF
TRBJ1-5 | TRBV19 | CASSIVWGRGQPQHF
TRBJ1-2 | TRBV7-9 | CASSFNREYGYTF
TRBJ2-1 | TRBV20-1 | CSARGLAGGEYNEQFF
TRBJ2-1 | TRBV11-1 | CGSSLTGGHNEQFF
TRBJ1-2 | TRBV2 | CASSQQVSGYTF
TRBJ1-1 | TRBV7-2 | CASSLGEETEAFF
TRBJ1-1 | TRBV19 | CASSEAGRGDTEAFF
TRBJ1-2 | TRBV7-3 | CASSRVPGQDHYTF
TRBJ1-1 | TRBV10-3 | CAISESTAGAEAFF
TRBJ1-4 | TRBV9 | CASSVTTGAKIEKLFF
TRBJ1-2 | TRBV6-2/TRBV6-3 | CASSYSRQPNYGYTF
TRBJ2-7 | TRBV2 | CASRGDTTYEQYF
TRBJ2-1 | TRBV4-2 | CASSQAGTSTYNEQFF
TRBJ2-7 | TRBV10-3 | CAISVGNIYEQYF
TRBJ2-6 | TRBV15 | CATSRDYSGANVLTF
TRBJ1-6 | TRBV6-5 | CASSYDGSYNSPLHF
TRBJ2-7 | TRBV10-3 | CAISDGDNEQYF
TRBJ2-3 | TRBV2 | CASSSTRITDTQYF
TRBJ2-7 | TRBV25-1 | CASSLGQGVGEQYF
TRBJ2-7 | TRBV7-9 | CASSLALSYEQYF
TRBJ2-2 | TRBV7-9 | CASSPRQGAGELFF
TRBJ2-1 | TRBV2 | CASSETAFSYNEQFF
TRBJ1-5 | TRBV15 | CATSREGQGGGKPQHF
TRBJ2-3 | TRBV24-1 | CATSALETGSRDTQYF
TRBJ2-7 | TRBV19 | CASSMGRGGDEQYF
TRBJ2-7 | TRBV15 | CATSRESGGSYEQYF
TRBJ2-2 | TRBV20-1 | CSARASGSEPGELFF
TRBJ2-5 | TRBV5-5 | CASSLHGLAGVIEAQYF
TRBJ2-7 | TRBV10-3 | CASSYGQDYEQYF
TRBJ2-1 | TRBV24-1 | CATSDRGQSYNEQFF
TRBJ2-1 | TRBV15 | CATSRESMTEQFF
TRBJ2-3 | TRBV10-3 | CAISRTVDTQYF
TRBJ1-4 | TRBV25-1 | CASSGDPGQPPHNEKLFF
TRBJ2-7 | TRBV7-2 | CASSLEAGYEQYF
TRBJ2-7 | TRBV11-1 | CASSLGYGTSGSYGQYF
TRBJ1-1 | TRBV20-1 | CSARSRQGKAFF
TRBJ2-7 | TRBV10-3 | CAISTRTDANEQYF
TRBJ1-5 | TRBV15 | CATSRAAGLLRQPQHF
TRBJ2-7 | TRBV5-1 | CASSLASGNPYEQYF
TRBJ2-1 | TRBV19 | CAWTRTSGRYNEQFF
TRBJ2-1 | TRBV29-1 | CSVGGFDEQFF
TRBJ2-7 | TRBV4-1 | CASNQEDRGHDEQYF
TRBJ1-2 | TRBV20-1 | CSAPTGQGYYGYTF